The clone carrying this T cell receptor beta chain was seen ten or more times. No antigen is known for it. This sample is part of a study of T cells in Graves' hyperthyroidism and ophthalmopathy. Overall study findings and caveats: Blood also showed most of the thyroid clonotypes that were expanded above 0.001.

Template material for amplifying TCR beta CDR3 regions consisted of RNA transcripts. First-round RT-PCR of the TCR CDR3 relied on the HTBI primer set. MiXCR, run by TCRdb on the multiplex PCR reads, gives a single entry per CDR3 protein. The profile shows 600,000 to 750,000 distinct CDR3 sequences, approximately 15% of them singletons. V lost 5 bases to trimming and J lost 5 bases; unmatched junction nucleotides: 10. Germline V gene lookup returns CDR1 SGHTA and CDR2 FQGTGA. This CDR3 region has 15 residues. This clonotype was obtained from a man aged 50 or older with Graves' hyperthyroidism. The chain links TRBV7-3 to TRBJ2-5, with TRBD2 matching 8 bases. Sequenced sample: blood. CDR3 DNA: TGTGCCAGCAGCCCCACGGGGGGGTTTGCGGAGACCCAGTACTTC. The encoded protein is CASSPTGGFAETQYF.